These 23 T cell receptor beta chains originate from one sample sequenced in a study of cytomegalovirus exposure and HLA in healthy donors. PCR employed 60 Vbeta and 13 Jbeta primers. Sequenced by immunoSEQ multiplex PCR; TCRdb stores in-frame clones only, minus some. The sample has under 250,000 clones, 70% to 80% seen once; the top ten hold about 3.8%. The sample was PBMCs. The origin of the receptors is a male donor in good health and CMV-seronegative.

The chain has TRBV6-6 and TRBJ2-5; 8 nucleotides agree with TRBD2. V lost 7 bases, J lost 2 bases, and 9 bases stayed unmatched. Germline CDR1 reads MNHNY; CDR2 reads SVGAGI (reference sequence). The CDR3 is 15 amino acids. The CDR3 DNA is TGTGCCAGCACCCGACTAGCGTTTGGACAAGAGACCCAGTACTTC. This sequence encodes CASTRLAFGQETQYF.

This sequence joins TRBV7-2 and TRBJ1-2; D is undetermined. Germline V gives CDR1 SGHTA, CDR2 FQGNSA. This CDR3 has 14 residues. Trimming shortened V by 0 bases and J by 8 bases, and 13 bases separated the two germline ends. The CDR3 region has the DNA TGTGCCAGCAGCTTAGCGCATTCGGGAAGGGGCTACACCTTC. It yields the protein CASSLAHSGRGYTF.

This clone was observed a single time. The chain employs TRBV28 and TRBJ2-7, with 10 positions matching TRBD1. Germline V lookup: CDR1 MDHEN, CDR2 SYDVKM. The CDR3 loop spans 15 amino acids. V lost 3 bases and J lost 4; bases outside the gene matches: 6. CDR3 nucleotide sequence: TGTGCCAGCAGTTTCCGAGGACAGGGGGTATACGAGCAGTACTTC. This translates into CASSFRGQGVYEQYF.

This chain connects TRBV2 to TRBJ1-5; 8 bases are a match to TRBD1. This CDR3 contains 18 residues. V dropped 0 bases and J dropped 0; count of bases not matched to a gene: 7. Germline CDR1 and CDR2: SNHLY and FYNNEI. The CDR3 DNA reads as TGTGCCAGCAGTGAAGCGCTTAGGACAGGGTATAGCAATCAGCCCCAGCATTTT. This encodes CASSEALRTGYSNQPQHF.

This clone was seen a few times. The chain is built from TRBV6-1 and TRBJ2-7; TRBD2 matches 9 bases. The CDR3 extends over 18 amino acids. Losses at the gene ends were 4 bases for V and 3 bases for J; bases not matched to a gene: 16. Per germline, CDR1 MNHNS and CDR2 SASEGT. CDR3 region: CASSAPSGTILTYYEQYF. In DNA, the CDR3 is TGTGCCAGCAGTGCGCCTAGCGGGACGATATTAACCTACTACGAGCAGTACTTC.

This clone was seen a handful of times. The rearrangement links TRBV5-8 to TRBJ2-3, with 10 positions matching TRBD1. V was pared by 4 bases and J by 7 bases, with 9 bases of the junction left unmatched. Germline-derived CDR1 and CDR2 are SGHTS and YDEGEE. This CDR3 contains 15 residues. The CDR3 loop reads CASSPRDRGRHTQYF. CDR3 nucleotide sequence: TGTGCCAGCAGCCCCCGGGACAGGGGACGTCATACGCAGTATTTT.

The chain has TRBV19 and TRBJ1-1, with D possibly matching TRBD1 (5 bases). Trimming removed 1 base from V and 1 base from J, with 7 bases in between. This CDR3 is 14 amino acids long. CDR1 and CDR2 (germline): LNHDA, SQIVND (reference sequence). The CDR3 DNA reads TGTGCCAGTAGTATAGTCGACAGGAACACTGAAGCTTTCTTT. Translated: CASSIVDRNTEAFF. Using reference TRBV19 and TRBJ1-1 for the parts outside the CDR3, the full variable domain is DGGITQSPKYLFRKEGQNVTLSCEQNLNHDAMYWYRQDPGQGLRLIYYSQIVNDFQKGDIAEGYSVSREKKESFPLTVTSAQKNPTAFYLCASSIVDRNTEAFFGQGTRLTVV.

V gene TRBV6-5 combines with J gene TRBJ2-7, with 7 bases identical to TRBD1. Germline V gene data show CDR1 as MNHEY and CDR2 as SVGAGI. V gave up 6 bases and J gave up 4 bases; unmatched junction bases: 12. The CDR3 loop spans 15 amino acids. The DNA of the CDR3 is TGTGCCAGCAGGGACGGACCGACAGGGCGATACGAGCAGTACTTC. Translation: CASRDGPTGRYEQYF.

The chain recombines TRBV7-9 with TRBJ2-7, with D tentatively TRBD2 (6 bases). V lost 9 bases and J lost 1, with 19 bases in between. Per the germline V gene, CDR1 is SEHNR and CDR2 is FQNEAQ (reference sequence). This CDR3 region has 15 residues. The CDR3 region has the DNA TGTGCCAGTCTCGCGCCGGGAGTAGGTTCCTACGAGCAGTACTTC. It is translated as CASLAPGVGSYEQYF.

This clone turned up a few times. V and J are TRBV28 and TRBJ2-7; no reliable D call. The CDR3 sequence is 11 residues long. V dropped 6 bases and J dropped 6 bases, with 9 bases sitting between them. Germline V CDR1 and CDR2: MDHEN, SYDVKM. As DNA, the CDR3 is TGTGCCAGCAGGAGGTTCTTCGAGCAGTACTTC. Its protein is CASRRFFEQYF.

The chain uses TRBV2 and TRBJ2-5, with 8 bases identical to TRBD1. The J call may be in error: the DNA end matches TRBJ2-7 better. Looked up from germline, CDR1 is SNHLY and CDR2 is FYNNEI. The CDR3 is 14 residues long. The CDR3 DNA follows: TGTGCCAGCAGACGGGAACAGGGGGCCTACGAGCAGTACTTC. Translating it yields CASRREQGAYEQYF.

The genes are TRBV5-4 and TRBJ2-2; a possible D gene is TRBD2 (5 bases). The germline V gene has CDR1 SGHNT and CDR2 YYREEE (reference sequence). The ends were cut back, 4 bases at V and 6 bases at J, with 19 bases in the middle. The CDR3 is 16 amino acids. This CDR3 is CASSRAGVRGAGELFF. Here the CDR3 DNA reads TGTGCCAGCAGCCGGGCCGGGGTCCGTGGCGCCGGGGAGCTGTTTTTT.

The chain carries TRBV7-6 and TRBJ2-5; D is ambiguous. The J call may be in error: the DNA end matches TRBJ2-7 better. This CDR3 contains 13 residues. In germline, CDR1 is SGHVS, CDR2 FNYEAQ. CDR3 region: CASSLTESYEQYF. CDR3 coding DNA: TGTGCCAGCAGCTTAACAGAGTCCTACGAGCAGTACTTC.

The CDR3 loop reads CASSPGGANYGYTF. In nucleotides, the CDR3 is TGTGCCAGCAGCCCCGGGGGGGCAAACTATGGCTACACCTTC. The chain combines TRBV7-3 with TRBJ1-2; a weak D match, TRBD1 (6 bases). Germline CDR1 reads SGHTA; CDR2 reads FQGTGA. Trimming left V 5 bases short and J 2 bases short, with 12 bases between. This CDR3 contains 14 residues.

The chain couples TRBV5-1 to TRBJ2-2; possible D gene TRBD2, 5 bases. CDR1 is SGHRS and CDR2 is YFSETQ in the germline V gene. V shed 0 bases and J shed 0 bases, with 12 bases lying between them. The length of the CDR3 is 17 residues. The DNA of the CDR3 is TGCGCCAGCAGCTTGGGAGTGGGGAGCCCGAACACCGGGGAGCTGTTTTTT. This gives the protein CASSLGVGSPNTGELFF.

V gene TRBV4-1 combines with J gene TRBJ2-5; no definite D call. TRBJ2-7 explains the end of the DNA better; the J call may be wrong. Germline CDR1 and CDR2: MGHRA and YSYEKL. The CDR3 sequence is 14 residues long. The CDR3, as DNA: TGCGCCAGCAGCCAGGTCCGCCTATCCTACGAGCAGTACTTC. Residues: CASSQVRLSYEQYF.

The V call is TRBV4-2, the J call TRBJ2-1; no clear D. V lost 0 bases and J 9 bases, leaving 6 bases between the germline ends. Germline V gene data show CDR1 as LGHNA and CDR2 as YNFKEQ. This CDR3 region has 12 residues. The CDR3 is CASSQDKSEQFF. In DNA form, the CDR3 reads TGTGCCAGCAGCCAAGATAAGAGTGAGCAGTTCTTC.

The chain joins TRBV18 to TRBJ1-1; no clear D. Germline V CDR1 and CDR2: KGHSH, LQKENI. The CDR3 runs to 15 residues. V dropped 4 bases and J dropped 5 bases, with 17 bases sitting between them. The CDR3 region has the DNA TGTGCCAGCTCACTAAACCCCCTATCGTCTACTGAAGCTTTCTTT. Translated: CASSLNPLSSTEAFF.

This clone has only one observation. The chain uses TRBV28 and TRBJ2-7, with D maybe TRBD1 (5 bases). Trimming left V 1 base short and J 4 bases short, with 14 bases between. CDR3 length: 15 amino acids. Germline V lookup: CDR1 MDHEN, CDR2 SYDVKM. CDR3 nucleotide sequence: TGTGCCAGCAGTTTATTTAGGGGCGAGACGTACGAGCAGTACTTC. Protein product: CASSLFRGETYEQYF.

The chain couples TRBV28 to TRBJ2-5; D is possibly TRBD1 (5 bases). V dropped 5 bases and J dropped 3 bases, with 16 bases sitting between them. Germline CDR1 is MDHEN and CDR2 is SYDVKM. The CDR3 runs 15 residues. This chain's CDR3 is CASSPDTGREETQYF. The DNA for the CDR3 is TGTGCCAGCAGTCCCGATACAGGTCGCGAAGAGACCCAGTACTTC.

The rearrangement links TRBV2 to TRBJ2-1; 10 bases match TRBD1. The CDR3 covers 14 residues. Germline assignment: CDR1 SNHLY and CDR2 FYNNEI. The trim removed 6 bases at V and 8 bases at J, leaving 7 bases unmatched. CDR3 DNA sequence: TGTGCCAGCAGCGACAGGGGGCTTGGCGATGAGCAGTTCTTC. Translating it yields CASSDRGLGDEQFF.

This chain joins TRBV7-9 and TRBJ2-7; D call uncertain. The germline V gene has CDR1 SEHNR and CDR2 FQNEAQ (reference sequence). The CDR3 is made up of 13 amino acids. V lost 5 bases, J lost 1 base, and 9 bases lay in between. The CDR3 nucleotides are TGTGCCAGCAGCCAGCAGGTTTCCTACGAGCAGTACTTC. It codes for CASSQQVSYEQYF.

This chain joins TRBV7-9 and TRBJ2-7; D possibly corresponds to TRBD1 (5 bases). This CDR3 spans 12 amino acids. Germline CDR1 is SEHNR and CDR2 is FQNEAQ (reference sequence). V was pared by 5 bases and J by 7 bases, with 12 bases between. The CDR3, as DNA: TGTGCCAGCAGCGCACGAAAGGGGGAGCAGTACTTC. Translating gives CASSARKGEQYF.